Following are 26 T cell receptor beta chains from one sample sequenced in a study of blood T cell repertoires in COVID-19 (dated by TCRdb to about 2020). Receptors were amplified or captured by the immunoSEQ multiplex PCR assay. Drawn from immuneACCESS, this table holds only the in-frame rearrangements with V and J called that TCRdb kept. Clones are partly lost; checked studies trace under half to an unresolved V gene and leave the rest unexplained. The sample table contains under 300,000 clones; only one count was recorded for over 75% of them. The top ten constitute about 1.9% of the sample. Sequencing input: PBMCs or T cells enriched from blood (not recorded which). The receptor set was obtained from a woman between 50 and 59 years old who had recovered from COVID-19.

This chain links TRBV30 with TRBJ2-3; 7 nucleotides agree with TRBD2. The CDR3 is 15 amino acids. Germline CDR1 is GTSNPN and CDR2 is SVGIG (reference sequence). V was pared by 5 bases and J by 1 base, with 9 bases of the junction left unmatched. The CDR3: CAWGLPGLRTDTQYF. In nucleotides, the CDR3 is TGTGCCTGGGGCCTTCCGGGACTACGCACAGATACGCAGTATTTT.

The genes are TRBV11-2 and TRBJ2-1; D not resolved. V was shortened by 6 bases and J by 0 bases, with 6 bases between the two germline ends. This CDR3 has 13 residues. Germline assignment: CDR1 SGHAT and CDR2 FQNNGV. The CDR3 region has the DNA TGTGCCAGCAGTCGTCCCTCCTACAATGAGCAGTTCTTC. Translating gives CASSRPSYNEQFF.

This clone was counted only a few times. CDR3 in DNA: TGTGCCAGCAGTTTATCGGTAGGACTCCTCTCCTACGAGCAGTACTTC. Translation: CASSLSVGLLSYEQYF. V usage is TRBV27 and J usage is TRBJ2-7; TRBD2 is a possible D gene (5 bases). Germline CDR1 is MNHEY and CDR2 is SMNVEV (reference sequence). The V and J ends lost 0 bases and 0 bases respectively, with 12 bases between them. This CDR3 has 16 amino acids.

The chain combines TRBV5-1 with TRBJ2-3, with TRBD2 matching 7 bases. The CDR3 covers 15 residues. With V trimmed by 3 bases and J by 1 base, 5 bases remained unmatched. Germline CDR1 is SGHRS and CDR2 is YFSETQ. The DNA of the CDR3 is TGCGCCAGCAGCTCGGGGGAGGGCGGCACAGATACGCAGTATTTT. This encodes CASSSGEGGTDTQYF.

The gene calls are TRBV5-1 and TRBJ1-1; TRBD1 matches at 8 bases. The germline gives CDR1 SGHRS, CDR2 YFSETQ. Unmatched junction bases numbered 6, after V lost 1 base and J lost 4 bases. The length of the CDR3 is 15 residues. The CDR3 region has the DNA TGCGCCAGCAGCTTGCAGGACAGGGCGAGCACTGAAGCTTTCTTT. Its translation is CASSLQDRASTEAFF.

The CDR3 spells CASKPNTDYYSYEQYF. The CDR3 DNA sequence: TGTGCCAGCAAACCGAACACAGATTATTATTCCTACGAGCAGTACTTC. This rearrangement joins TRBV2 to TRBJ2-7; D not certain. The CDR3 extends over 16 amino acids. Trimming pared 7 bases from V and 1 base from J, leaving 20 bases between. Germline-derived CDR1 and CDR2 are SNHLY and FYNNEI. Full variable domain (outside the CDR3, taken from reference TRBV2 and TRBJ2-7): EPEVTQTPSHQVTQMGQEVILRCVPISNHLYFYWYRQILGQKVEFLVSFYNNEISEKSEIFDDQFSVERPDGSNFTLKIRSTKLEDSAMYFCASKPNTDYYSYEQYFGPGTRLTVT.

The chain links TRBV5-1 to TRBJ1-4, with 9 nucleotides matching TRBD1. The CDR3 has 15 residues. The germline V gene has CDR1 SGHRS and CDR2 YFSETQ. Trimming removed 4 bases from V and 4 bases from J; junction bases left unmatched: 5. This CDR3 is CASSPGQGSNEKLFF. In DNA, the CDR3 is TGCGCCAGCAGCCCGGGACAGGGAAGTAATGAAAAACTGTTTTTT.

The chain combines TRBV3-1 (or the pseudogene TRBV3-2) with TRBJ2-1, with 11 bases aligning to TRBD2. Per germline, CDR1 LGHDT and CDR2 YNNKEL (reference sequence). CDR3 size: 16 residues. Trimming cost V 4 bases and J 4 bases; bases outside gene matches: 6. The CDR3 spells CASSRRLAGRYNEQFF. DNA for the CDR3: TGTGCCAGCAGCCGTCGACTAGCGGGAAGGTACAATGAGCAGTTCTTC.

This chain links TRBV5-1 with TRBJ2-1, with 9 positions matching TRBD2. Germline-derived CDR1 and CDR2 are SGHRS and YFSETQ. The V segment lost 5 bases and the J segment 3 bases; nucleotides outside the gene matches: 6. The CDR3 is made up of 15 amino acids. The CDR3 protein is CASSSTSGIYNEQFF. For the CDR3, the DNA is TGCGCCAGCAGTTCGACTAGCGGAATCTACAATGAGCAGTTCTTC.

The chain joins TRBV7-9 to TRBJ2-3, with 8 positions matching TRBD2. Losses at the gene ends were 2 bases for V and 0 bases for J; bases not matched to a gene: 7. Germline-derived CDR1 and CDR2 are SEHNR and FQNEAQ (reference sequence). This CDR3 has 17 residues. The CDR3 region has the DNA TGTGCCAGCAGCTTACGGGCGGCTAGCGGGAGCACAGATACGCAGTATTTT. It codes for CASSLRAASGSTDTQYF.

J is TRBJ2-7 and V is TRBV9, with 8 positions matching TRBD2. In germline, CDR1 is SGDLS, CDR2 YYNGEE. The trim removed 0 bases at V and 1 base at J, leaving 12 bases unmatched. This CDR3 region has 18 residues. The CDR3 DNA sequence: TGTGCCAGCAGCGTAGAAGGACGGGGGGGGAGCGGGTCCTACGAGCAGTACTTC. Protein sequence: CASSVEGRGGSGSYEQYF.

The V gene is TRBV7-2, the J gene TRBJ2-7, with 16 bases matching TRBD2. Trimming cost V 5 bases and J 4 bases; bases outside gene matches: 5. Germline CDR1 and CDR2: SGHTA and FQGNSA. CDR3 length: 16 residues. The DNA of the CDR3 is TGTGCCAGCAGCCCCCAGGGACTAGCGGGAGGGTACGAGCAGTACTTC. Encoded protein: CASSPQGLAGGYEQYF.

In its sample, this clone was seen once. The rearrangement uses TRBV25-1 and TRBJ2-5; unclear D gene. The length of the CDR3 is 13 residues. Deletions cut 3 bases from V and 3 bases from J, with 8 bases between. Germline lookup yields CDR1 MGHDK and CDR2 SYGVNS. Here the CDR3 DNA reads TGTGCCAGCAGTGATCTCGACAAAGAGACCCAGTACTTC. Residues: CASSDLDKETQYF.

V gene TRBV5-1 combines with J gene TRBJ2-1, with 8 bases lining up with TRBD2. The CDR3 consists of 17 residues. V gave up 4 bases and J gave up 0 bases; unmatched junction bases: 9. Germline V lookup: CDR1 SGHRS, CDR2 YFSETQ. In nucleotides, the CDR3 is TGCGCCAGCAGCCCCGCCGGGGGGGCGGGCTCCTACAATGAGCAGTTCTTC. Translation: CASSPAGGAGSYNEQFF.

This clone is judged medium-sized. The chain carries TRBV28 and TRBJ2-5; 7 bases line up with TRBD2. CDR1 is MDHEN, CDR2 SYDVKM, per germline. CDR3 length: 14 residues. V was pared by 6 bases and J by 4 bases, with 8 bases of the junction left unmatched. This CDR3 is CASSLAVTTETQYF. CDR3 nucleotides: TGTGCCAGCAGCCTAGCGGTCACGACAGAGACCCAGTACTTC.

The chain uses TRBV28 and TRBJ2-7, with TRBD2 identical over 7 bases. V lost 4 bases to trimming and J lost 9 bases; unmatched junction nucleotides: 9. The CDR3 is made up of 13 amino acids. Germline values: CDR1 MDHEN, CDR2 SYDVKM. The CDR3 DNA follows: TGTGCCAGCAGTTCGACTAGCCGGAGTGCGCAGTACTTC. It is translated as CASSSTSRSAQYF.

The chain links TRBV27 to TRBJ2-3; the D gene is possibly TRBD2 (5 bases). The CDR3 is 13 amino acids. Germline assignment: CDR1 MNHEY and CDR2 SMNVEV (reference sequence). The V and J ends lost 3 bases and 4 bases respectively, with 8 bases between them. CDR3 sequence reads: CASSFASPDTQYF. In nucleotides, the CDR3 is TGTGCCAGCAGTTTTGCTAGCCCAGATACGCAGTATTTT.

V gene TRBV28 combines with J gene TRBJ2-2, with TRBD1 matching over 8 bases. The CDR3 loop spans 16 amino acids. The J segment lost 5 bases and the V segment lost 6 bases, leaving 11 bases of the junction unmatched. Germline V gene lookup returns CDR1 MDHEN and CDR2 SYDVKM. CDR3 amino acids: CASSPEDRDWTGELFF. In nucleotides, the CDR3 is TGTGCCAGCAGCCCCGAGGACAGGGATTGGACCGGGGAGCTGTTTTTT.

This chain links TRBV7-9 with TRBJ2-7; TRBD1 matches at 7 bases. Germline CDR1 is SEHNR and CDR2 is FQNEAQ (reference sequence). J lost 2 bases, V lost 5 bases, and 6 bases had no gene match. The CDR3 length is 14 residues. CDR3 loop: CASSLRQGPYEQYF. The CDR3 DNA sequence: TGTGCCAGCAGCCTTAGACAGGGACCCTACGAGCAGTACTTC.

CDR3: CASSWDRRVGELFF. The CDR3 DNA is TGTGCCAGCAGCTGGGACAGGCGGGTGGGGGAGCTGTTTTTT. The V gene is TRBV7-8, the J gene TRBJ2-2, with TRBD1 matching 8 bases. The CDR3 spans 14 residues. V lost 4 bases, J lost 8 bases, and 6 bases stayed unmatched. Germline V CDR1 and CDR2: SGHVS, FQNEAQ.

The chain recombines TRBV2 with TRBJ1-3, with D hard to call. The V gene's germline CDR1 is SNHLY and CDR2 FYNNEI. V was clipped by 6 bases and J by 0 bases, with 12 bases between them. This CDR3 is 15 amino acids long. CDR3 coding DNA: TGTGCCAGCAGCGCCCTCGGTATCTCTGGAAACACCATATATTTT. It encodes CASSALGISGNTIYF.

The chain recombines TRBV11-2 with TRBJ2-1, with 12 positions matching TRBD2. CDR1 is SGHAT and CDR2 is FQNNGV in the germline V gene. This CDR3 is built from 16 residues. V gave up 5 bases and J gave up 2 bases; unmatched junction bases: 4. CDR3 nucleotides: TGTGCCAGCAGCCCGACTAGCGGGAGTCCCTACAATGAGCAGTTCTTC. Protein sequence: CASSPTSGSPYNEQFF.

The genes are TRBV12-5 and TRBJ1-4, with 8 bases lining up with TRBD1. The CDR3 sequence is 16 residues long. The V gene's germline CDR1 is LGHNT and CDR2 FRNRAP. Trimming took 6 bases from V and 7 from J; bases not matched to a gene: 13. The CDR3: CASGLDRGHVGEKLFF. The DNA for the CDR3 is TGTGCTAGTGGCCTCGACAGGGGCCATGTGGGTGAAAAACTGTTTTTT.

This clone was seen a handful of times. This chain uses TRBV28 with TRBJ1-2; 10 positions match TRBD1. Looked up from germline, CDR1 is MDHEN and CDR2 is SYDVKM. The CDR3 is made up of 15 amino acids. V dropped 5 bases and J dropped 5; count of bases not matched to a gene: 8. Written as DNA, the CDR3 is TGTGCCAGCAGTCTGAGACAGGGGGCAAGGTATGGCTACACCTTC. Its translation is CASSLRQGARYGYTF.

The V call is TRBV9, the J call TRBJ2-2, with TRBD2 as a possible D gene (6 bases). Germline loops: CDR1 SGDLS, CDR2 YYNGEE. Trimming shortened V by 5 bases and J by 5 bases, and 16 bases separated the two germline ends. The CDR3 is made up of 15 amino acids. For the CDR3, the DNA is TGTGCCAGCAGTGCCGGGACTCGGGGGACCGGGGAGCTGTTTTTT. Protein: CASSAGTRGTGELFF.

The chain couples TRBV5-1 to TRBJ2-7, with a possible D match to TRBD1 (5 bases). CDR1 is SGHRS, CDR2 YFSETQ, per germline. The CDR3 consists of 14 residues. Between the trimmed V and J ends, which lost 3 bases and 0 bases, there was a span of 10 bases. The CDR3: CASSSTASSYEQYF. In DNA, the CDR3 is TGCGCCAGCAGCTCGACAGCGAGCTCCTACGAGCAGTACTTC.